The 10 T cell receptor beta chains below were found in one sample sequenced in a study of Graves' ophthalmopathy and Graves' hyperthyroidism. Amplification of the TCR beta CDR3 regions used RNA transcripts (as template). The first-round RT-PCR employed HTBI primers together with the Qiagen OneStep RT-PCR kit. A multiplex PCR was then performed as the second round. TCRdb re-derived calls from the multiplex PCR reads in MiXCR, one entry per CDR3 protein. The sample contains approximately 700,000 distinct CDR3 sequences, roughly 39% of which appear only once. What was sequenced was peripheral blood. Every receptor here comes from an adult man with Graves' ophthalmopathy.

This clonotype was observed many times. The CDR3: CASSRDRVAGNTIYF. The CDR3 nucleotides are TGTGCCAGCAGCCGGGACAGGGTGGCTGGAAACACCATATATTTT. This chain links TRBV11-2 with TRBJ1-3; 9 bases line up with TRBD1. CDR1 and CDR2 (germline): SGHAT, FQNNGV. The CDR3 covers 15 residues. V gave up 5 bases and J gave up 2 bases; unmatched junction bases: 4.

This clonotype turned up a few times. CDR3 DNA: TGTGCCAGCAGCAAAGGACAGGCTGCAGTCGGTGAAGCTTTCTTT. This encodes CASSKGQAAVGEAFF. The chain combines TRBV3-1 with TRBJ1-1; 7 bases map to TRBD1. J was trimmed by 7 bases and V by 5 bases; bases with no gene match: 13. Germline V CDR1 and CDR2: LGHDT, YNNKEL (reference sequence). The CDR3 is 15 residues long.

V is TRBV29-1 and J is TRBJ1-2, with 7 bases that match TRBD1. Germline trimming cut 6 bases from V and 5 bases from J; bases unmatched to any gene: 6. Per germline, CDR1 SQVTM and CDR2 ANQGSEA. The CDR3 runs to 12 residues. DNA of the CDR3: TGCAGCGTCAAACAGGGGCCGTATGGCTACACCTTC. The encoded protein is CSVKQGPYGYTF.

The rearrangement uses TRBV12-3 or TRBV12-4 and TRBJ2-2, with 11 bases aligning to TRBD1. The V and J ends lost 1 base and 7 bases, in that order; junction bases with no gene match: 8. The CDR3 has 17 residues. CDR3 in amino acids: CASSLGTGGPSGGELFF. The CDR3 region has the DNA TGTGCCAGCAGTTTAGGGACAGGGGGCCCCTCCGGCGGGGAGCTGTTTTTT.

This clonotype occurred many times. The V call is TRBV25-1, the J call TRBJ1-6; unclear D gene. Trimming took off 6 bases at V and 6 bases at J, with 6 bases between the two ends. Per germline, CDR1 MGHDK and CDR2 SYGVNS. This CDR3 is 12 amino acids long. In DNA, the CDR3 is TGTGCCAGCAGGCAGCCTAATTCACCCCTCCACTTT. Its protein product is CASRQPNSPLHF. The complete variable domain, with remaining parts taken from reference TRBV25-1 and TRBJ1-6, reads EADIYQTPRYLVIGTGKKITLECSQTMGHDKMYWYQQDPGMELHLIHYSYGVNSTEKGDLSSESTVSRIRTEHFPLTLESARPSHTSQYLCASRQPNSPLHFGNGTRLTVT.

This clonotype was detected a few times. This sequence joins TRBV14 and TRBJ1-1; TRBD1 might be the D (5 bases). This CDR3 is 18 amino acids long. Trimming cost V 4 bases and J 1 base, with 22 bases left between them. The V gene's germline CDR1 is SGHDN and CDR2 FVKESK. CDR3 region: CASSRFHPGGSKNTEAFF. The CDR3 DNA follows: TGTGCCAGCAGCCGATTTCACCCGGGGGGGTCTAAGAACACTGAAGCTTTCTTT. The full variable domain, in which reference TRBV14 and TRBJ1-1 provide the parts outside the CDR3, is EAGVTQFPSHSVIEKGQTVTLRCDPISGHDNLYWYRRVMGKEIKFLLHFVKESKQDESGMPNNRFLAERTGGTYSTLKVQPAELEDSGVYFCASSRFHPGGSKNTEAFFGQGTRLTVV.

This clonotype has ten or more counts. The chain links TRBV11-2 to TRBJ2-6, with 7 positions matching TRBD1. V lost 4 bases and J lost 4; bases outside the gene matches: 10. CDR1 is SGHAT and CDR2 is FQNNGV in the germline V gene. This CDR3 has 17 amino acids. The CDR3, as DNA: TGTGCCAGCAGCTCAAGGACAGGCCTGGGGGGGGCCAACGTCCTGACTTTC. Translation gives CASSSRTGLGGANVLTF.

This clonotype has just a few counts. A junction end diverges from the germline sequence, so it may reflect a read error. This chain uses TRBV12-3 or TRBV12-4 with TRBJ2-7, with 9 bases that match TRBD1. This CDR3 contains 12 residues. The CDR3 region is CAGSRDRAEQYF. The CDR3, as DNA: TGTGCCGGCAGTCGGGACAGGGCCGAGCAGTACTTC.

Note on this clonotype: A much larger clonotype is one base distant, so this may be a read error. V is TRBV7-6 and J is TRBJ2-5, with D possibly called TRBD1 or TRBD2 (5 bases each). The V gene's germline CDR1 is SGHVS and CDR2 FNYEAQ. The CDR3 is 13 residues long. The CDR3 DNA reads TGTGTCAGCCGTCTGGGGACGCAAGAGACCCAGTACTTC. Translation: CVSRLGTQETQYF.

The chain is built from TRBV7-2 and TRBJ2-3; D may be TRBD2 (5 bases). Germline V lookup: CDR1 SGHTA, CDR2 FQGNSA. The CDR3 runs to 15 residues. The V and J ends lost 0 bases and 4 bases respectively, with 11 bases between them. The CDR3 is CASSLAAGMSDTQYF. The DNA of the CDR3 is TGTGCCAGCAGCTTAGCCGCCGGGATGTCAGATACGCAGTATTTT.